These 23 T cell receptor beta chains were all obtained from the same sample, sequenced in a study of spatial heterogeneity in lung cancer. One entry per CDR3 protein, called by TCRdb with MiXCR from the 5' RACE reads. The data show tens of thousands of distinct CDR3 sequences, approximately 5.8% seen once. Time point defined: sample taken at primary tumor resection. Sample: PBMCs, taken at surgery. Receptors originate from a male donor with early-stage non-small cell lung cancer.

The rearrangement joins TRBV7-9 to TRBJ2-4, with TRBD1 identical over 9 bases. V trimming: 0 bases; J trimming: 2 bases; junction bases outside the gene matches: 2. Germline-derived CDR1 and CDR2 are SEHNR and FQNEAQ (reference sequence). CDR3 length: 16 residues. Written as DNA, the CDR3 is TGTGCCAGCAGCTTAGCTTACAGGGGGCCCAAAAACATTCAGTACTTC. It is translated as CASSLAYRGPKNIQYF.

This clonotype was detected many times. The chain joins TRBV12-3 or TRBV12-4 to TRBJ1-2; D perhaps matches TRBD1 (5 bases). This CDR3 is 13 amino acids long. V gave up 6 bases and J gave up 3 bases, with 11 bases separating them. DNA of the CDR3: TGTGCCAGCAGGCCAGGGTTGGACTATGGCTACACCTTC. This encodes CASRPGLDYGYTF.

This clonotype was observed at least ten times. This sequence joins TRBV6-1 and TRBJ2-5, with 8 nucleotides matching TRBD1. The CDR3 length is 19 residues. V trimming: 6 bases; J trimming: 4 bases; junction bases outside the gene matches: 22. Per the germline V gene, CDR1 is MNHNS and CDR2 is SASEGT. The CDR3 is CASRWRTGPKSLGRETQYF. Written as DNA, the CDR3 is TGTGCCAGCAGGTGGAGGACAGGGCCCAAGAGCCTTGGAAGAGAGACCCAGTACTTC.

This clonotype was counted ten times or more. V gene TRBV18 combines with J gene TRBJ2-5; D gene unclear. Trimming stripped 2 bases from V and 0 bases from J, with 7 bases between. The germline CDR1 and CDR2 sequences are KGHSH and LQKENI. The CDR3 extends over 14 amino acids. CDR3 in amino acids: CASSPGTDQETQYF. For the CDR3, the DNA is TGTGCCAGCTCACCAGGAACGGACCAAGAGACCCAGTACTTC.

This clonotype was counted many times. At one boundary the junction diverges from the germline segment, which might be a read error. The V gene is TRBV7-7, the J gene TRBJ2-5, with TRBD1 identical over 11 bases. Germline-derived CDR1 and CDR2 are SSHAT and FNYEAQ (reference sequence). The CDR3 covers 15 residues. In nucleotides, the CDR3 is TGTGCTAGCAGCCCACACCCGGGACAGGGGGTGACCCAGTACTTC. It codes for CASSPHPGQGVTQYF.

This clonotype has at least ten counts. The rearrangement joins TRBV2 to TRBJ2-3; 8 bases map to TRBD2. CDR1 and CDR2 from the germline V gene are SNHLY and FYNNEI. The CDR3 has 16 residues. Trimming cost V 2 bases and J 3 bases; bases outside gene matches: 7. The CDR3 DNA follows: TGTGCCAGCAGTGAATGGCGGGAGGCCGTGACAGATACGCAGTATTTT. Amino acid sequence: CASSEWREAVTDTQYF.

The genes are TRBV5-1 and TRBJ2-6; no firm D call. Trimming stripped 0 bases from V and 0 bases from J, with 13 bases between. CDR1 and CDR2 (germline): SGHRS, YFSETQ. The CDR3 sequence is 18 residues long. CDR3 region: CASSLAGIPGSGANVLTF. CDR3 bases: TGCGCCAGCAGCTTGGCCGGCATTCCGGGCTCTGGGGCCAACGTCCTGACTTTC.

This clonotype was counted at least ten times. This chain's CDR3 is CAISAQPGDGFF. The DNA for the CDR3 is TGTGCCATCAGTGCCCAGCCTGGGGATGGGTTCTTC. J is TRBJ2-1 and V is TRBV10-3; D ambiguous. The CDR3 sequence is 12 residues long. The germline V and J ends were trimmed by 4 bases and 15 bases, with 16 bases remaining between them. Germline loops: CDR1 ENHRY, CDR2 SYGVKD.

This clonotype was seen at least ten times. The DNA of the CDR3 is TGCGCCAGCAGCTCGACAGGGGGAGAGGAGCTGTTTTTT. It codes for CASSSTGGEELFF. The rearrangement joins TRBV5-1 to TRBJ2-2, with TRBD1 matching 9 bases. After removal of 3 bases from V and 10 bases from J, the junction contained 4 bases not matched to a gene. From germline, CDR1 is SGHRS and CDR2 YFSETQ. CDR3 size: 13 residues.

The CDR3 is CASSADRGPYNEQFF. The CDR3 DNA reads as TGTGCCAGCAGCGCGGACAGGGGGCCTTACAATGAGCAGTTCTTC. V usage is TRBV11-2 and J usage is TRBJ2-1, with TRBD1 identical over 11 bases. J lost 4 bases, V lost 5 bases, and 4 bases had no gene match. Germline V gives CDR1 SGHAT, CDR2 FQNNGV. This CDR3 contains 15 residues. The whole variable domain, filled in from reference TRBV11-2 and TRBJ2-1, reads EAGVAQSPRYKIIEKRQSVAFWCNPISGHATLYWYQQILGQGPKLLIQFQNNGVVDDSQLPKDRFSAERLKGVDSTLKIQPAKLEDSAVYLCASSADRGPYNEQFFGPGTRLTVL.

In nucleotides, the CDR3 is TGTGCCAGCAGTTACCCGACAGGGGCTCACACCGGGGAGCTGTTTTTT. Protein sequence: CASSYPTGAHTGELFF. The chain has TRBV6-5 and TRBJ2-2, with 8 bases lining up with TRBD1. CDR1 and CDR2 from the germline V gene are MNHEY and SVGAGI. The CDR3 runs 16 residues. With V trimmed by 2 bases and J by 3 bases, 5 bases remained unmatched.

The V gene is TRBV7-2, the J gene TRBJ1-2; D is unclear. Germline V gene sequence: CDR1 SGHTA, CDR2 FQGNSA. The CDR3 spans 15 residues. The germline V and J ends were trimmed by 1 base and 4 bases, with 13 bases remaining between them. The CDR3 sequence: CASSLGSGSLYGYTF. For the CDR3, the DNA is TGTGCCAGCAGCTTAGGTTCAGGCTCGCTCTATGGCTACACCTTC.

In its sample, this clonotype was seen many times. The J gene is TRBJ1-2, the V gene TRBV10-3; tentative D call: TRBD1 (6 bases). The germline V and J ends were trimmed by 6 bases and 1 base, with 9 bases remaining between them. The CDR3 totals 13 residues. Germline-derived CDR1 and CDR2 are ENHRY and SYGVKD. The CDR3 DNA sequence: TGTGCCATCAGCGGACAGCATAACTATGGCTACACCTTC. This encodes CAISGQHNYGYTF.

This clonotype has a count of ten or more. V and J are TRBV28 and TRBJ1-4, with 8 bases that match TRBD1. CDR1 is MDHEN, CDR2 SYDVKM, per germline. The junction had 5 bases not matched to a gene; V was cut back by 3 bases and J by 5 bases. This CDR3 comprises 15 residues. The CDR3 spells CASSFAGQENEKLFF. The CDR3 DNA reads as TGTGCCAGCAGTTTCGCGGGACAGGAGAATGAAAAACTGTTTTTT.

By share, this clonotype ranks as medium-sized. J is TRBJ2-1 and V is TRBV4-3; 15 bases match TRBD2. The CDR3 length is 14 residues. Germline CDR1 and CDR2: LGHNA and YSLEER. Losses at the gene ends were 3 bases for V and 9 bases for J; bases not matched to a gene: 0. This CDR3 is CASSQGLAGGEQFF. The DNA for the CDR3 is TGCGCCAGCAGCCAGGGACTAGCGGGAGGTGAGCAGTTCTTC.

This clonotype was recorded at least ten times. The chain uses TRBV7-9 and TRBJ2-3, with 10 bases aligning to TRBD1. Germline assignment: CDR1 SEHNR and CDR2 FQNEAQ (reference sequence). With V trimmed by 5 bases and J by 4 bases, 9 bases remained unmatched. CDR3 length equals 16 residues. The CDR3 spells CASSIGTGAFPDTQYF. The DNA for the CDR3 is TGTGCCAGCAGCATCGGGACAGGGGCGTTCCCAGATACGCAGTATTTT.

This clonotype was counted ten times or more. The chain has TRBV10-3 and TRBJ1-1; D call uncertain. The CDR3 loop spans 13 amino acids. Looked up from germline, CDR1 is ENHRY and CDR2 is SYGVKD. The ends were cut back, 11 bases at V and 5 bases at J, with 18 bases in the middle. The CDR3 sequence is CAARELKVTEAFF. The CDR3 region has the DNA TGTGCCGCTCGGGAGTTAAAGGTAACTGAAGCTTTCTTT.

Note on this clonotype: This may arise from a read error, as a much more abundant clone is one base away. The rearrangement uses TRBV9 and TRBJ2-3; 8 nucleotides line up with TRBD2. The CDR3 sequence is 15 residues long. CDR1 is SGDLS and CDR2 is YYNGEE in the germline V gene. The CDR3 is CASSPRGGQADMQYF. CDR3 in DNA: TGTGCCAGCAGCCCACGGGGGGGCCAGGCAGATATGCAGTATTTT. Full variable domain (outside the CDR3, taken from reference TRBV9 and TRBJ2-3): DSGVTQTPKHLITATGQRVTLRCSPRSGDLSVYWYQQSLDQGLQFLIQYYNGEERAKGNILERFSAQQFPDLHSELNLSSLELGDSALYFCASSPRGGQADMQYFGPGTRLTVL.

At least ten counts were recorded for this clonotype. The CDR3 sequence: CASSGTSTALYGYTF. In DNA form, the CDR3 reads TGTGCCAGCAGTGGCACATCGACGGCCCTCTATGGCTACACCTTC. This chain joins TRBV27 and TRBJ1-2; D is unresolved. Germline lookup yields CDR1 MNHEY and CDR2 SMNVEV (reference sequence). The CDR3 sequence is 15 residues long. The V gene lost 5 bases and the J gene lost 4 bases, with 17 bases spanning the gap.

V gene TRBV5-1 combines with J gene TRBJ2-5; 11 positions match TRBD2. The CDR3 has 16 amino acids. After removal of 3 bases from V and 0 bases from J, the junction contained 4 bases not matched to a gene. Germline CDR1 reads SGHRS; CDR2 reads YFSETQ. The CDR3 here is CASSSGLAEYQETQYF. The CDR3 DNA reads as TGCGCCAGCAGCTCGGGACTAGCGGAATACCAAGAGACCCAGTACTTC.

This clonotype came up many times. The chain carries TRBV4-2 and TRBJ2-7; D is ambiguous. Per the germline V gene, CDR1 is LGHNA and CDR2 is YNFKEQ. V was cut by 0 bases and J by 6 bases, with 12 bases left in between. The CDR3 contains 14 residues. CDR3 in amino acids: CASSQEGLGPEQYF. The DNA for the CDR3 is TGTGCCAGCAGCCAAGAAGGGCTAGGCCCCGAGCAGTACTTC.

This clonotype was counted many times. The chain carries TRBV12-3 or TRBV12-4 and TRBJ2-2; 7 bases align to TRBD2. With V trimmed by 6 bases and J by 5 bases, 3 bases remained unmatched. The CDR3 is 13 amino acids. The DNA for the CDR3 is TGTGCCAGCAGCCTAGCGGTTACCGGGGAGCTGTTTTTT. It translates to CASSLAVTGELFF.

In its sample, this clonotype was seen many times. The rearrangement joins TRBV7-9 to TRBJ2-7, with 9 bases matching TRBD1. This CDR3 contains 15 residues. V was clipped by 4 bases and J by 1 base; unmatched bases: 5. Germline V gives CDR1 SEHNR, CDR2 FQNEAQ (reference sequence). As DNA, the CDR3 is TGTGCCAGCAGCTCCGTTGGACAGGGGTCCTACGAGCAGTACTTC. It encodes CASSSVGQGSYEQYF.